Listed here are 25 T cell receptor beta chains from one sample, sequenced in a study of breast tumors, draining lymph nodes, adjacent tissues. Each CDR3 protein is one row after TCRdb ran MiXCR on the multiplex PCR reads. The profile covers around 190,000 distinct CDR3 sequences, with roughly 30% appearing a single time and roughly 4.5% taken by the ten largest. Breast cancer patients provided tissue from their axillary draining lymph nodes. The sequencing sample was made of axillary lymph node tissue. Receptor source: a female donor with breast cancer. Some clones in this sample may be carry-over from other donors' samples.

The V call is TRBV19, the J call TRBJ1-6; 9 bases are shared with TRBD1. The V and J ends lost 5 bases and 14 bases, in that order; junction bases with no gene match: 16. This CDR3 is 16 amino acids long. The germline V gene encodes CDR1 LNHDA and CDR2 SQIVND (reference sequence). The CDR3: CASSFWGDRVQSALHF. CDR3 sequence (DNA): TGTGCCAGTAGTTTCTGGGGGGACAGGGTGCAATCAGCCCTCCACTTT.

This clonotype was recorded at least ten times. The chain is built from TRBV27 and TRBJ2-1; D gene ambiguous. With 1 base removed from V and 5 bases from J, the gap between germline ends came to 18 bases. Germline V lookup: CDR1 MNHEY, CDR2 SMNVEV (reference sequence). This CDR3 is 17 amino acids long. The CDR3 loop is CASSLLPRSISDNEQFF. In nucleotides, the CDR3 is TGTGCCAGCAGTTTATTGCCGCGATCCATCTCGGACAATGAGCAGTTCTTC.

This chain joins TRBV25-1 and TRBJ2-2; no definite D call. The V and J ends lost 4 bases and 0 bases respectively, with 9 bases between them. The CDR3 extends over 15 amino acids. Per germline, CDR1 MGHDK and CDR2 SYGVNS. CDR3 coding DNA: TGTGCCAGCAGTGGGTGGCAGTCGAACACCGGGGAGCTGTTTTTT. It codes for CASSGWQSNTGELFF.

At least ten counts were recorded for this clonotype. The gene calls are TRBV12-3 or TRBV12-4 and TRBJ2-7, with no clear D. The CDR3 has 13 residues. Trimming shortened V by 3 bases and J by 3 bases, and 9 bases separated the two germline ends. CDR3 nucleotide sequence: TGTGCCAGCAGTTTCCGACGGGTCTACGAGCAGTACTTC. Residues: CASSFRRVYEQYF.

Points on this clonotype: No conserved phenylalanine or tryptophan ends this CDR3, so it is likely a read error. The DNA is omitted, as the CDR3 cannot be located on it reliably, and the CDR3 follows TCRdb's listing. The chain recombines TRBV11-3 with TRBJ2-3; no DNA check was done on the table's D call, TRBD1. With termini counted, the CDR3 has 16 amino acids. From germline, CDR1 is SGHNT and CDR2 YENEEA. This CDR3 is CASSRTGRGSTDTQCL.

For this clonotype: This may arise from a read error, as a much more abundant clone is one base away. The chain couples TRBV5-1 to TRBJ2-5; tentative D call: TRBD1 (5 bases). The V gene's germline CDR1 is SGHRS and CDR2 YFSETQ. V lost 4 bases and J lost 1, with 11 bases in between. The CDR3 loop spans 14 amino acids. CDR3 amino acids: CASSAGHPQETQYF. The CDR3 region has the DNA TGCGCCAGCAGCGCCGGACACCCCCAAGAGACCCAGTACTTC.

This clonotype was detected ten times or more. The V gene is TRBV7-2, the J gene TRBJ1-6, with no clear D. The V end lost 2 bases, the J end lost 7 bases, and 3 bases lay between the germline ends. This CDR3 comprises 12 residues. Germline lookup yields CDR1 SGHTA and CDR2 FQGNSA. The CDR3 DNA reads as TGTGCCAGCAGCTTAAACAATTCACCCCTCCACTTT. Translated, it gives CASSLNNSPLHF.

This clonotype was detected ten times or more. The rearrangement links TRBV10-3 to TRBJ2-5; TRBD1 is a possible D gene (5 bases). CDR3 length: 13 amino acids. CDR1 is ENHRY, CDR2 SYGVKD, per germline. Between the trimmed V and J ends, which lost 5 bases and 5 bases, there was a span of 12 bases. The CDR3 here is CAISPGLGETQYF. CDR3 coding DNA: TGTGCCATCAGTCCAGGGCTAGGGGAGACCCAGTACTTC.

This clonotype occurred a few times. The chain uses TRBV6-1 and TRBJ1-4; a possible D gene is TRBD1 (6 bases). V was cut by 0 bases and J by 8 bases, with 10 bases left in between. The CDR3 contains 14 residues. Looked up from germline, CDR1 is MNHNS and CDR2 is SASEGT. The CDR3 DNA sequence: TGTGCCAGCAGTGAAGCTCACAGGGTCGAAAAACTGTTTTTT. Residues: CASSEAHRVEKLFF.

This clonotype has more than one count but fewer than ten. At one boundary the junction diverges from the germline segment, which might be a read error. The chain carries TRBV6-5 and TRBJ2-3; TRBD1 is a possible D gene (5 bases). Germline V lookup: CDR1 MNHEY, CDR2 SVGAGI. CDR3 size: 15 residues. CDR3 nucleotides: TGTGCCAGCAGTCACTCGGCAGGGTTCGCAGATACGCAGTATTTT. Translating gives CASSHSAGFADTQYF.

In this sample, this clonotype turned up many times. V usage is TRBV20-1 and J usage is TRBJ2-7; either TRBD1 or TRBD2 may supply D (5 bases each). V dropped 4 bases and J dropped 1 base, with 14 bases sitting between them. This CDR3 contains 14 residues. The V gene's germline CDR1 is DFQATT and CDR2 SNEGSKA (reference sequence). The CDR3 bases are TGCAGTGCTAATCCCGGGACCCCGTCCTACGAGCAGTACTTC. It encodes CSANPGTPSYEQYF.

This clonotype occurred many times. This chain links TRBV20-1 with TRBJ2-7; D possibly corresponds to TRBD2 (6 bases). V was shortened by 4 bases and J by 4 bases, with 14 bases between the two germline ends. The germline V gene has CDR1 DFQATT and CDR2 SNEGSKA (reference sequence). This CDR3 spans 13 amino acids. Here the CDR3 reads CSANGGLGYEQYF. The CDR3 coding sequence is TGCAGTGCTAACGGGGGTCTAGGGTACGAGCAGTACTTC.

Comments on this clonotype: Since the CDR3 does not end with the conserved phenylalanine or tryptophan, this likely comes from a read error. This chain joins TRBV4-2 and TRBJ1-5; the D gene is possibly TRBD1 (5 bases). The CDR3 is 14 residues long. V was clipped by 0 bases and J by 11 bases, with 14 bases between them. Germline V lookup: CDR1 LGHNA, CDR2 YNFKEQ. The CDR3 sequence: CASSQDTQGETQHL. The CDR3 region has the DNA TGTGCCAGCAGCCAAGATACCCAGGGAGAGACCCAGCATCTT.

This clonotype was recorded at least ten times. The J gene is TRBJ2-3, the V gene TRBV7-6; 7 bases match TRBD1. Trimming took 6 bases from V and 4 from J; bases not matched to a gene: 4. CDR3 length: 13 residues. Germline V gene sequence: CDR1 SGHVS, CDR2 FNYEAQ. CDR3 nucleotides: TGTGCCAGCAGTTTTACAGGGGCAGATACGCAGTATTTT. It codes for CASSFTGADTQYF. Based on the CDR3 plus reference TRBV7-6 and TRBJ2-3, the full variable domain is GAGVSQSPRYKVTKRGQDVALRCDPISGHVSLYWYRQALGQGPEFLTYFNYEAQQDKSGLPNDRFSAERPEGSISTLTIQRTEQRDSAMYRCASSFTGADTQYFGPGTRLTVL.

As DNA, the CDR3 is TGTGCCACCAGTGCTAGATTACAGGGTCGGGGGGAGACCCAGTACTTC. Amino acids: CATSARLQGRGETQYF. The chain has TRBV24-1 and TRBJ2-5; either TRBD1 or TRBD2 may supply D (6 bases each). Trimming shortened V by 5 bases and J by 5 bases, and 20 bases separated the two germline ends. Germline values: CDR1 KGHDR, CDR2 SFDVKD. The CDR3 has 16 residues.

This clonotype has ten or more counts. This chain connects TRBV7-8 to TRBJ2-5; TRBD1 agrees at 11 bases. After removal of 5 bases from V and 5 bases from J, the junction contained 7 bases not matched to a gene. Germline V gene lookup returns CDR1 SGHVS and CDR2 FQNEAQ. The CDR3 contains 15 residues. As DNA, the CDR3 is TGTGCCAGCAGCCACGGACAGGGGGCGAGGGAGACCCAGTACTTC. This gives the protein CASSHGQGARETQYF.

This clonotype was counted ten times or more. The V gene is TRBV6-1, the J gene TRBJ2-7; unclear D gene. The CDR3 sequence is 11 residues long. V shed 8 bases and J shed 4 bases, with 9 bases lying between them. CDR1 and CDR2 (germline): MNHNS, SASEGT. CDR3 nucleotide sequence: TGTGCCAGCTTAACGGCGTACGAGCAGTACTTC. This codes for CASLTAYEQYF.

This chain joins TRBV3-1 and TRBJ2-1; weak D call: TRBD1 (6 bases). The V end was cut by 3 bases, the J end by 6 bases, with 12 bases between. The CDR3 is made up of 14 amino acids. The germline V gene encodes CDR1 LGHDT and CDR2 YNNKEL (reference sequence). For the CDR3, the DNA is TGTGCCAGCAGCCAGATACAGGGTATCAATGAGCAGTTCTTC. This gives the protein CASSQIQGINEQFF.

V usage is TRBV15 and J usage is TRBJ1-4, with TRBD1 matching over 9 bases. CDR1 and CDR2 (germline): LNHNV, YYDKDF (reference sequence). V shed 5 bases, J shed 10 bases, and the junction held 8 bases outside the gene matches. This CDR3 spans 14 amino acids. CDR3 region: CATSLTGGDGKLFF. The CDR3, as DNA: TGTGCCACCAGCTTGACAGGGGGTGATGGAAAACTGTTTTTT.

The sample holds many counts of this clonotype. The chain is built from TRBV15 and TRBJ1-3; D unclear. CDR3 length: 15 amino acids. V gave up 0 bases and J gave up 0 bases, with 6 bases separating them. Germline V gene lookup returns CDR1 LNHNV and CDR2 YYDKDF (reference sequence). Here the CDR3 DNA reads TGTGCCACCAGCAGAGATAAGAGCTCTGGAAACACCATATATTTT. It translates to CATSRDKSSGNTIYF.

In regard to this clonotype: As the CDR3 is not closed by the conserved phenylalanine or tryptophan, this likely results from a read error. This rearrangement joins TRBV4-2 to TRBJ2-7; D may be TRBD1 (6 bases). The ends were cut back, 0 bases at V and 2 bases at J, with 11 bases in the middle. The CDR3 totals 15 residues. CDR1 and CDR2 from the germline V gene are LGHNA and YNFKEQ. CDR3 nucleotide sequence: TGTGCCAGCAGCCAAGATAACAAGGGGGCCTACGAGCAGTACTCC. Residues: CASSQDNKGAYEQYS.

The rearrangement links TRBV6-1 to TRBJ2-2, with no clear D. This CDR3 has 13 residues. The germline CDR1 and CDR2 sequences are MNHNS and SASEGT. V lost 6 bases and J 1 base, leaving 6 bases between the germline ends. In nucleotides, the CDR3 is TGTGCCAGCAGGGATGGGAACACCGGGGAGCTGTTTTTT. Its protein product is CASRDGNTGELFF.

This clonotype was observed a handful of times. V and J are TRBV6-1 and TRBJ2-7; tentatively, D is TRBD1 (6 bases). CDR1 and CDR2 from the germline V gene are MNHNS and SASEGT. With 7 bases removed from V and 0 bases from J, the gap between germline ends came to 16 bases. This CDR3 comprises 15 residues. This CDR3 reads CASTIAGTLSYEQYF. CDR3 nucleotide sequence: TGTGCCAGCACTATCGCCGGGACACTCTCCTACGAGCAGTACTTC.

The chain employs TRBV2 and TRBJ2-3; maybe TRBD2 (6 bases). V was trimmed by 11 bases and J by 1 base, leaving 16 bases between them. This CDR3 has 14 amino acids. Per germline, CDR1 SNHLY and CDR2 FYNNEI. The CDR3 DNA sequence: TGTGCCGCTCGGGACTCCCGGGGCACAGATACGCAGTATTTT. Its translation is CAARDSRGTDTQYF.

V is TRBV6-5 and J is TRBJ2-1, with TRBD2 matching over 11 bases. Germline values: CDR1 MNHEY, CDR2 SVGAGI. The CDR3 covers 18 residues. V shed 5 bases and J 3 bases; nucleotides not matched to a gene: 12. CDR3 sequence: CASSHATGTSGGYNEQFF. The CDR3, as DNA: TGTGCCAGCAGTCACGCCACCGGTACTAGCGGGGGCTACAATGAGCAGTTCTTC.